This entry lists 24 T cell receptor beta chains sequenced from one sample in a study of blood T cell repertoires in COVID-19. Repertoires were generated with immunoSEQ multiplex PCR, while TCRdb's copy carries only in-frame clones and drops some. The data show tens of thousands of clones, more than 70% seen once. Specimen: peripheral blood. The receptor set was obtained from a man at least 80 years old with active or convalescent COVID-19.

This clone was found once. This chain joins TRBV27 and TRBJ2-7; 13 positions agree with TRBD2. This CDR3 contains 15 residues. V was pared by 5 bases and J by 5 bases, with 6 bases of the junction left unmatched. Germline CDR1 is MNHEY and CDR2 is SMNVEV (reference sequence). CDR3 loop: CASSVQLAGGHEQYF. CDR3 in DNA: TGTGCCAGCAGTGTCCAACTAGCGGGAGGGCACGAGCAGTACTTC.

This chain joins TRBV19 and TRBJ1-1; D gene ambiguous. CDR1 LNHDA and CDR2 SQIVND come from the germline V gene (reference sequence). V was shortened by 4 bases and J by 2 bases, with 8 bases between the two germline ends. This CDR3 is built from 13 residues. CDR3 sequence: CASSSTANTEAFF. The CDR3, as DNA: TGTGCCAGTAGTAGTACAGCCAACACTGAAGCTTTCTTT.

The chain joins TRBV19 to TRBJ1-5; D not certain. This CDR3 region has 12 residues. Germline-derived CDR1 and CDR2 are LNHDA and SQIVND (reference sequence). The ends were cut back, 6 bases at V and 9 bases at J, with 12 bases in the middle. CDR3: CASSSLGWPQHF. Here the CDR3 DNA reads TGTGCCAGTAGCTCCCTCGGGTGGCCCCAGCATTTT. Looking up the rest from reference TRBV19 and TRBJ1-5 gives the full variable domain: DGGITQSPKYLFRKEGQNVTLSCEQNLNHDAMYWYRQDPGQGLRLIYYSQIVNDFQKGDIAEGYSVSREKKESFPLTVTSAQKNPTAFYLCASSSLGWPQHFGDGTRLSIL.

The table lists this clone with a count of one. The V gene is TRBV4-1, the J gene TRBJ1-3, with D possibly TRBD1 on 5 matching bases. This CDR3 is 18 amino acids long. Trimming left V 0 bases short and J 3 bases short, with 18 bases between. Germline CDR1 and CDR2: MGHRA and YSYEKL. CDR3 in amino acids: CASSQEGGTGAFGNTIYF. The CDR3, as DNA: TGCGCCAGCAGCCAAGAGGGGGGGACTGGGGCCTTTGGAAACACCATATATTTT.

The chain employs TRBV7-2 and TRBJ1-1; the match to TRBD1 covers 7 bases. The CDR3 is 14 amino acids. Germline values: CDR1 SGHTA, CDR2 FQGNSA. After removal of 5 bases from V and 0 bases from J, the junction contained 3 bases not matched to a gene. The CDR3 sequence: CASSRDSLNTEAFF. The CDR3 DNA is TGTGCCAGCAGCCGGGACAGCCTGAACACTGAAGCTTTCTTT.

V and J are TRBV4-2 and TRBJ1-1; 9 bases align to TRBD1. The germline V gene encodes CDR1 LGHNA and CDR2 YNFKEQ. V was clipped by 3 bases and J by 3 bases; unmatched bases: 2. The CDR3 totals 14 residues. CDR3 loop: CASSQTGGDTEAFF. CDR3 nucleotide sequence: TGTGCCAGCAGCCAGACAGGGGGGGACACTGAAGCTTTCTTT.

The chain joins TRBV6-5 to TRBJ2-7; 8 nucleotides line up with TRBD2. Trimming removed 6 bases from V and 10 bases from J; junction bases left unmatched: 5. The CDR3 is 11 amino acids. Germline V gene data show CDR1 as MNHEY and CDR2 as SVGAGI. The CDR3 DNA sequence: TGTGCCAGCAGCTTCGGACTAGCTCAGTACTTC. Its translation is CASSFGLAQYF.

This clone has more than one count but fewer than ten. The CDR3 reads CASSLTLQGLNFYGYTF. The CDR3 DNA follows: TGTGCCAGCAGTTTAACATTACAGGGGTTAAATTTCTATGGCTACACCTTC. The V and J genes are TRBV28 and TRBJ1-2, with 7 positions matching TRBD1. The CDR3 sequence is 17 residues long. The germline CDR1 and CDR2 sequences are MDHEN and SYDVKM. J lost 4 bases, V lost 2 bases, and 13 bases had no gene match.

The chain couples TRBV19 to TRBJ1-5; 9 bases are shared with TRBD1. The CDR3 is 15 amino acids. In germline, CDR1 is LNHDA, CDR2 SQIVND (reference sequence). After removal of 11 bases from V and 7 bases from J, the junction contained 15 bases not matched to a gene. The CDR3 here is CASDRGHGLRQPQHF. The CDR3 region has the DNA TGTGCCTCGGACAGGGGACATGGTTTGAGGCAGCCCCAGCATTTT. Full variable domain (rest looked up from reference TRBV19 and TRBJ1-5): DGGITQSPKYLFRKEGQNVTLSCEQNLNHDAMYWYRQDPGQGLRLIYYSQIVNDFQKGDIAEGYSVSREKKESFPLTVTSAQKNPTAFYLCASDRGHGLRQPQHFGDGTRLSIL.

The chain is built from TRBV28 and TRBJ2-5; D may be TRBD1 (6 bases). V lost 6 bases, J lost 2 bases, and 13 bases lay in between. The CDR3 spans 14 residues. Germline V gene lookup returns CDR1 MDHEN and CDR2 SYDVKM. CDR3 sequence reads: CASRPDRKQETQYF. The CDR3 DNA is TGTGCCAGCAGACCCGACAGGAAGCAAGAGACCCAGTACTTC.

V is TRBV5-5 and J is TRBJ2-5; 8 bases agree with TRBD2. Trimming took 2 bases from V and 4 from J; bases not matched to a gene: 22. The germline V gene encodes CDR1 SGHKS and CDR2 YYEKEE (reference sequence). The CDR3 is made up of 20 amino acids. The CDR3 protein is CASSFLRIGRTGSGGETQYF. CDR3 in DNA: TGTGCCAGCAGCTTCCTAAGAATCGGGAGAACAGGGAGCGGGGGAGAGACCCAGTACTTC.

The V gene is TRBV9, the J gene TRBJ2-7; the match to TRBD1 covers 7 bases. V lost 0 bases to trimming and J lost 7 bases; unmatched junction nucleotides: 10. Germline V lookup: CDR1 SGDLS, CDR2 YYNGEE. There are 15 residues in the CDR3. The CDR3 coding sequence is TGTGCCAGCAGCGTAGGGACAGGTGGTTTCGGGGAGCAGTACTTC. It codes for CASSVGTGGFGEQYF.

The chain employs TRBV6-4 and TRBJ1-1, with a weak D call TRBD1 (6 bases). CDR3 size: 14 residues. Between the trimmed V and J ends, which lost 5 bases and 4 bases, there was a span of 14 bases. Per germline, CDR1 MRHNA and CDR2 SNTAGT. The CDR3 loop is CASSQQGFGTEAFF. In DNA form, the CDR3 reads TGTGCCAGCAGTCAACAGGGTTTTGGCACTGAAGCTTTCTTT.

This clone was found a few times. V and J are TRBV19 and TRBJ1-3, with D possibly matching TRBD1 (6 bases). The CDR3 totals 14 residues. Per the germline V gene, CDR1 is LNHDA and CDR2 is SQIVND (reference sequence). V was trimmed by 5 bases and J by 1 base, leaving 9 bases between them. CDR3 nucleotide sequence: TGTGCCAGTAGTTACACAGGGTCTGGAAACACCATATATTTT. It translates to CASSYTGSGNTIYF.

The chain links TRBV12-5 to TRBJ2-2, with 10 bases aligning to TRBD2. This CDR3 spans 15 amino acids. J lost 6 bases, V lost 5 bases, and 6 bases had no gene match. Germline V gene sequence: CDR1 LGHNT, CDR2 FRNRAP. CDR3 nucleotide sequence: TGTGCTAGTGGTCCAGCGGGGGGGCGATCCGGGGAGCTGTTTTTT. As protein: CASGPAGGRSGELFF.

The J gene is TRBJ2-1, the V gene TRBV5-1; TRBD2 matches at 8 bases. V gave up 0 bases and J gave up 5 bases; unmatched junction bases: 4. The CDR3 loop spans 15 amino acids. Per germline, CDR1 SGHRS and CDR2 YFSETQ. CDR3 nucleotide sequence: TGCGCCAGCAGCTTGGAACTAGCGGAGAACAATGAGCAGTTCTTC. This encodes CASSLELAENNEQFF.

V is TRBV27 and J is TRBJ2-7; 7 bases match TRBD2. In germline, CDR1 is MNHEY, CDR2 SMNVEV (reference sequence). The CDR3 loop spans 13 amino acids. V was clipped by 6 bases and J by 6 bases; unmatched bases: 8. CDR3 sequence reads: CASSTGGRGEQYF. DNA of the CDR3: TGTGCCAGCAGCACGGGGGGACGAGGCGAGCAGTACTTC.

The chain has TRBV7-2 and TRBJ2-3; 15 nucleotides align to TRBD2. Unmatched junction bases numbered 7, after V lost 1 base and J lost 2 bases. CDR1 SGHTA and CDR2 FQGNSA come from the germline V gene. This CDR3 is 19 amino acids long. The chain's CDR3 is CASSLVGLAGGTHTDTQYF. The CDR3 DNA reads as TGTGCCAGCAGCTTAGTCGGACTAGCGGGAGGGACACACACAGATACGCAGTATTTT.

V and J are TRBV10-3 and TRBJ1-3; a weak D match, TRBD1 (5 bases). The V and J ends lost 1 base and 0 bases respectively, with 7 bases between them. Germline lookup yields CDR1 ENHRY and CDR2 SYGVKD. The length of the CDR3 is 15 residues. CDR3: CAISELTVSGNTIYF. The CDR3 DNA follows: TGTGCCATCAGTGAGTTGACAGTCTCTGGAAACACCATATATTTT.

The J gene is TRBJ2-7, the V gene TRBV9, with a possible D match to TRBD2 (5 bases). V gave up 3 bases and J gave up 2 bases, with 9 bases separating them. This CDR3 comprises 13 residues. CDR1 SGDLS and CDR2 YYNGEE come from the germline V gene. CDR3 nucleotide sequence: TGTGCCAGCAGCGGAGGGTCCCCCTACGAGCAGTACTTC. This gives the protein CASSGGSPYEQYF.

The chain joins TRBV9 to TRBJ1-2, with TRBD1 as a possible D gene (5 bases). Trimming removed 6 bases at V and 6 bases at J, with 12 bases between. The CDR3 sequence is 12 residues long. The germline gives CDR1 SGDLS, CDR2 YYNGEE. The CDR3, as DNA: TGTGCCAGCAACAAGGACAATCATGGCTACACCTTC. Protein product: CASNKDNHGYTF.

This clone was seen only once. The V call is TRBV7-2, the J call TRBJ1-2; 7 bases are a match to TRBD1. V dropped 4 bases and J dropped 5; count of bases not matched to a gene: 4. The length of the CDR3 is 13 residues. Germline V gives CDR1 SGHTA, CDR2 FQGNSA. In DNA form, the CDR3 reads TGTGCCAGCAGCTGGGACAGTATATATGGCTACACCTTC. Its translation is CASSWDSIYGYTF.

This chain links TRBV9 with TRBJ1-3; the match to TRBD1 covers 8 bases. Germline V gene lookup returns CDR1 SGDLS and CDR2 YYNGEE. The CDR3 covers 16 residues. After removal of 0 bases from V and 4 bases from J, the junction contained 6 bases not matched to a gene. The CDR3 DNA reads TGTGCCAGCAGCGTAGGGGGACAGGAGATAGGAAACACCATATATTTT. Translated, it gives CASSVGGQEIGNTIYF.

J is TRBJ1-5 and V is TRBV19; 8 bases map to TRBD1. The CDR3 has 15 residues. The V gene's germline CDR1 is LNHDA and CDR2 SQIVND (reference sequence). Losses at the gene ends were 9 bases for V and 0 bases for J; bases not matched to a gene: 7. The CDR3 nucleotides read TGTGCCAGCGATCCGGGACAGGTTAGCAATCAGCCCCAGCATTTT. Translated, it gives CASDPGQVSNQPQHF.